These 27 T cell receptor beta chains were all obtained from the same sample, sequenced in a study of identical twins. TCRdb fed the 5' RACE reads into MiXCR, producing one record per CDR3 protein. The table lists 450,000 to 650,000 distinct CDR3 sequences, roughly 15% of them singletons. These data were also filed under a second study, of yellow fever vaccine responses in identical twins.

The specimen sequenced was CD4+ T cells sorted from blood. The source is a woman aged 18-35 years in good health.

In its sample, this clonotype was seen many times. The J gene is TRBJ2-3, the V gene TRBV12-3 or TRBV12-4; 7 bases align to TRBD2. V trimming: 4 bases; J trimming: 6 bases; junction bases outside the gene matches: 10. This CDR3 is 15 amino acids long. The CDR3 sequence is CASSSGTKPWDTQYF. The CDR3, as DNA: TGTGCCAGCAGTTCCGGGACTAAGCCTTGGGATACGCAGTATTTT.

The V and J genes are TRBV7-9 and TRBJ2-1; D may match TRBD1 or TRBD2 (6 bases each). The CDR3 is made up of 16 amino acids. V was shortened by 9 bases and J by 0 bases, with 18 bases between the two germline ends. From germline, CDR1 is SEHNR and CDR2 FQNEAQ (reference sequence). CDR3 amino acids: CARGGNGAHSYNEQFF. The DNA for the CDR3 is TGTGCCAGAGGGGGGAACGGGGCGCACTCCTACAATGAGCAGTTCTTC.

This clonotype was observed a few times. This chain links TRBV12-3 or TRBV12-4 with TRBJ2-1, with 7 nucleotides matching TRBD1. This CDR3 is 16 amino acids long. With 1 base clipped from V and 2 bases from J, the junction kept 5 bases outside the gene matches. As DNA, the CDR3 is TGTGCCAGCAGTTTAGAAGAGGGGGCAACCTACAATGAGCAGTTCTTC. Translating it yields CASSLEEGATYNEQFF.

The rearrangement uses TRBV28 and TRBJ2-3; tentative D call: TRBD2 (7 bases). CDR1 is MDHEN and CDR2 is SYDVKM in the germline V gene. This CDR3 has 12 amino acids. Trimming took off 6 bases at V and 14 bases at J, with 18 bases between the two ends. The CDR3: CASRGKGEGRYF. The CDR3 coding sequence is TGTGCCAGCAGGGGTAAGGGGGAGGGCCGGTATTTT.

This rearrangement joins TRBV27 to TRBJ2-2, with D perhaps matching TRBD1 (5 bases). Trimming pared 6 bases from V and 0 bases from J, leaving 11 bases between. CDR3 size: 15 residues. From germline, CDR1 is MNHEY and CDR2 SMNVEV (reference sequence). CDR3 bases: TGTGCCAGCAGCCCGTGGGGCTCGAACACCGGGGAGCTGTTTTTT. As protein: CASSPWGSNTGELFF.

The CDR3 loop is CASRKTAGPQPQHF. CDR3 in DNA: TGTGCCAGCAGAAAGACGGCAGGGCCTCAGCCCCAGCATTTT. This chain joins TRBV28 and TRBJ1-5, with D possibly TRBD1 on 5 matching bases. V lost 6 bases to trimming and J lost 6 bases, with 15 bases between them. CDR3 size: 14 residues. Germline loops: CDR1 MDHEN, CDR2 SYDVKM.

The J gene is TRBJ2-3, the V gene TRBV14, with a tentative D call TRBD2 (6 bases). The CDR3 is made up of 17 amino acids. Germline V gene data show CDR1 as SGHDN and CDR2 as FVKESK. The V gene lost 0 bases and the J gene lost 1 base, with 14 bases spanning the gap. CDR3 protein: CASSQELTTSGTDTQYF. The CDR3 DNA is TGTGCCAGCAGCCAAGAGCTCACGACTAGTGGCACAGATACGCAGTATTTT.

This clonotype has ten or more counts. The gene calls are TRBV10-3 and TRBJ2-1, with 11 bases that match TRBD2. CDR1 and CDR2 from the germline V gene are ENHRY and SYGVKD. The CDR3 is 16 amino acids. With 6 bases clipped from V and 1 base from J, the junction kept 5 bases outside the gene matches. Here the CDR3 reads CAISLSGGASYNEQFF. Here the CDR3 DNA reads TGTGCCATCAGCCTTAGCGGGGGGGCATCCTACAATGAGCAGTTCTTC.

This chain joins TRBV14 and TRBJ1-3, with D unresolved. V lost 1 base to trimming and J lost 8 bases, with 18 bases between them. The CDR3 is 16 residues long. Germline lookup yields CDR1 SGHDN and CDR2 FVKESK. CDR3 loop: CASSQGVGIQRDTIYF. CDR3 DNA sequence: TGTGCCAGCAGCCAAGGAGTGGGCATCCAAAGGGACACCATATATTTT.

This clonotype was picked up many times. The chain combines TRBV15 with TRBJ1-4; D unclear. The CDR3 contains 15 residues. Germline V gene sequence: CDR1 LNHNV, CDR2 YYDKDF (reference sequence). V lost 0 bases, J lost 7 bases, and 12 bases lay in between. The CDR3: CATSRDGQPGEKLFF. The DNA of the CDR3 is TGTGCCACCAGCAGAGATGGGCAGCCTGGTGAAAAACTGTTTTTT. The variable domain in full, completed from reference TRBV15 and TRBJ1-4, reads DAMVIQNPRYQVTQFGKPVTLSCSQTLNHNVMYWYQQKSSQAPKLLFHYYDKDFNNEADTPDNFQSRRPNTSFCFLDIRSPGLGDTAMYLCATSRDGQPGEKLFFGSGTQLSVL.

Only a few counts were recorded for this clonotype. The chain carries TRBV10-3 and TRBJ2-6; 9 bases align to TRBD1. This CDR3 is 13 amino acids long. From germline, CDR1 is ENHRY and CDR2 SYGVKD. Trimming took 10 bases from V and 4 from J; bases not matched to a gene: 2. This CDR3 reads CATGQGGANVLTF. DNA for the CDR3: TGTGCCACCGGACAGGGGGGGGCCAACGTCCTGACTTTC.

The chain combines TRBV3-1 with TRBJ2-1; TRBD2 matches at 12 bases. The J segment lost 4 bases and the V segment lost 3 bases, leaving 4 bases of the junction unmatched. The CDR3 consists of 16 residues. The germline V gene has CDR1 LGHDT and CDR2 YNNKEL (reference sequence). The CDR3 nucleotides are TGTGCCAGCAGCCATTCTAGCGGGAGGGGGTACAATGAGCAGTTCTTC. As protein: CASSHSSGRGYNEQFF.

The chain combines TRBV28 with TRBJ2-5; D may be TRBD2 (7 bases). The germline CDR1 and CDR2 sequences are MDHEN and SYDVKM. Trimming cost V 0 bases and J 5 bases, with 10 bases left between them. The CDR3 is 14 amino acids. The CDR3, as DNA: TGTGCCAGCAGTTTATGGCGGGGGCGGGAGACCCAGTACTTC. This translates into CASSLWRGRETQYF.

The chain has TRBV2 and TRBJ2-5; D is unresolved. V lost 3 bases and J lost 5, with 7 bases in between. CDR1 is SNHLY, CDR2 FYNNEI, per germline. The CDR3 consists of 12 residues. DNA for the CDR3: TGTGCCAGCAGTGATTTACGGGAGACCCAGTACTTC. Amino acids: CASSDLRETQYF.

For the CDR3, the DNA is TGCGCCAGCAGCTTGGAAGGTGGGACCACTGAAGCTTTCTTT. This gives the protein CASSLEGGTTEAFF. The chain recombines TRBV5-1 with TRBJ1-1, with a tentative D call TRBD1 (5 bases). The V end lost 0 bases, the J end lost 4 bases, and 10 bases lay between the germline ends. CDR1 SGHRS and CDR2 YFSETQ come from the germline V gene. This CDR3 is built from 14 residues.

This clonotype came up a few times. The CDR3 spells CASSETSGGPSTDTQYF. The CDR3 DNA reads TGTGCCAGCAGCGAGACTAGCGGGGGGCCTAGCACAGATACGCAGTATTTT. The rearrangement links TRBV7-8 to TRBJ2-3; 13 bases are a match to TRBD2. Germline CDR1 and CDR2: SGHVS and FQNEAQ. This CDR3 has 17 residues. J was trimmed by 0 bases and V by 5 bases; bases with no gene match: 5.

The rearrangement joins TRBV12-3 or TRBV12-4 to TRBJ2-5, with 12 positions matching TRBD2. J lost 4 bases, V lost 2 bases, and 8 bases had no gene match. This CDR3 is 17 amino acids long. CDR3 amino acids: CASSLRGLAGPGETQYF. CDR3 nucleotides: TGTGCCAGCAGTTTACGGGGACTAGCGGGTCCAGGAGAGACCCAGTACTTC.

This clonotype was seen many times. Its ends do not fully match the called genes, so a read error is possible. The J gene is TRBJ1-1, the V gene TRBV3-1; maybe TRBD1 (5 bases). The CDR3 runs to 12 residues. Germline V gives CDR1 LGHDT, CDR2 YNNKEL (reference sequence). In nucleotides, the CDR3 is TGTGCCAGCGCCGATCCCGGGACTGAGGCTTTCTTT. Translation gives CASADPGTEAFF.

This clonotype was counted only a few times. This chain connects TRBV29-1 to TRBJ1-1, with D unclear. The CDR3 spans 11 residues. Germline loops: CDR1 SQVTM, CDR2 ANQGSEA. The V end was cut by 4 bases, the J end by 5 bases, with 8 bases between. This CDR3 is CSVAIGTEAFF. DNA of the CDR3: TGCAGCGTTGCAATAGGTACTGAAGCTTTCTTT. Full variable domain (remainder filled in from reference TRBV29-1 and TRBJ1-1): SAVISQKPSRDICQRGTSLTIQCQVDSQVTMMFWYRQQPGQSLTLIATANQGSEATYESGFVIDKFPISRPNLTFSTLTVSNMSPEDSSIYLCSVAIGTEAFFGQGTRLTVV.

The table lists this clonotype with a few counts. This chain uses TRBV24-1 with TRBJ2-1; 8 nucleotides agree with TRBD1. The CDR3 has 21 amino acids. V lost 10 bases to trimming and J lost 5 bases; unmatched junction nucleotides: 30. Germline V lookup: CDR1 KGHDR, CDR2 SFDVKD. CDR3 in DNA: TGTGCCACAACTCCCCACTCCCTCGGACCTCCGGCGGGGACAGGCCACAATGAGCAGTTCTTC. It encodes CATTPHSLGPPAGTGHNEQFF.

The V gene is TRBV4-2, the J gene TRBJ1-2, with 7 bases matching TRBD1. The germline V gene has CDR1 LGHNA and CDR2 YNFKEQ. The trim removed 0 bases at V and 6 bases at J, leaving 4 bases unmatched. The CDR3 spans 14 residues. CDR3 amino acids: CASSQETGRNGYTF. As DNA, the CDR3 is TGTGCCAGCAGCCAAGAGACAGGGCGGAATGGCTACACCTTC.

The chain is built from TRBV20-1 and TRBJ2-7; TRBD2 agrees at 11 bases. Germline assignment: CDR1 DFQATT and CDR2 SNEGSKA (reference sequence). V trimming: 3 bases; J trimming: 6 bases; junction bases outside the gene matches: 4. CDR3 length: 13 amino acids. The CDR3, as DNA: TGCAGTGCTAGTAGCGGGAGGGCCGGCGAGCAGTACTTC. Translating it yields CSASSGRAGEQYF.

This clonotype was detected a few times. This chain joins TRBV20-1 and TRBJ2-1, with 10 nucleotides matching TRBD2. The CDR3 loop spans 15 amino acids. The J segment lost 2 bases and the V segment lost 5 bases, leaving 6 bases of the junction unmatched. CDR1 is DFQATT and CDR2 is SNEGSKA in the germline V gene (reference sequence). In DNA, the CDR3 is TGCAGTGCTTCTAGCGGGAGAGGTACCTACAATGAGCAGTTCTTC. It encodes CSASSGRGTYNEQFF.

In this sample, this clonotype turned up many times. The rearrangement joins TRBV5-1 to TRBJ1-1; 7 bases map to TRBD1. V dropped 4 bases and J dropped 1; count of bases not matched to a gene: 4. This CDR3 is built from 14 residues. Germline V gives CDR1 SGHRS, CDR2 YFSETQ. This CDR3 reads CASSGGQRNTEAFF. In DNA, the CDR3 is TGCGCCAGCAGCGGGGGACAGAGGAACACTGAAGCTTTCTTT.

This clonotype was observed a few times. The chain uses TRBV7-3 and TRBJ2-1; 7 nucleotides agree with TRBD2. The CDR3 length is 15 residues. V shed 2 bases and J 6 bases; nucleotides not matched to a gene: 7. Looked up from germline, CDR1 is SGHTA and CDR2 is FQGTGA. The CDR3 loop is CASSLAGDYINEQFF. In DNA, the CDR3 is TGTGCCAGCAGCTTAGCCGGGGACTACATCAATGAGCAGTTCTTC.

This clonotype showed up just a few times. The chain links TRBV11-2 to TRBJ2-7; 8 nucleotides line up with TRBD1. From germline, CDR1 is SGHAT and CDR2 FQNNGV. Trimming at V came to 5 bases and at J to 2 bases, leaving 8 bases not matched to a gene. The CDR3 has 15 amino acids. The CDR3 reads CASSQRTGLPYEQYF. CDR3 in DNA: TGTGCCAGCAGCCAACGGACAGGGCTACCCTACGAGCAGTACTTC.

This clonotype has only a few counts. The gene calls are TRBV3-1 and TRBJ2-3, with D perhaps TRBD1 (5 bases). Deletions cut 5 bases from V and 2 bases from J, with 14 bases between. Germline CDR1 reads LGHDT; CDR2 reads YNNKEL (reference sequence). There are 15 residues in the CDR3. Here the CDR3 reads CASSFRQLSTDTQYF. The CDR3 region has the DNA TGTGCCAGCAGCTTTCGACAGCTTTCCACAGATACGCAGTATTTT.